Listed below are T cell receptor beta chains from one sample, sequenced in a study of cytomegalovirus exposure and HLA in healthy donors. Profiling relied on immunoSEQ multiplex PCR, and the TCRdb table lists in-frame clones only, not all of them. The table records about 140,000 clones, approximately 10% of them present only once. The sequenced sample consisted of PBMCs. These receptor sequences come from a woman in her thirties or forties in good health and CMV-seropositive. Both conserved end residues are part of each CDR3.

v_call cdr3_aa
TRBV19 CASSIVQALGTEAFF
TRBV5-1 CASSWGAGIGEQFF
TRBV9 CASSALGETQYF
TRBV6-5 CASSYFGQAAEAFF
TRBV5-4 CASSLKQGVSGTEAFF
TRBV7-2 CASSSRGGRNTEAFF
TRBV9 CASSVEDSQETQYF
TRBV7-2 CASSLGQNYGYTF
TRBV6-1 CASRGRTGPTDTQYF
TRBV6-1 CASSVGTGVTDTQYF
TRBV6-5 CASRYSLADTEAFF
TRBV5-1 CASSPSTGSNEQFF
TRBV9 CASSTVAGGLSDTQYF
TRBV6-5 CASSYFRGEDNSPLHF
TRBV9 CASSVVGAGGNTIYF
TRBV7-8 CASSLGDRTNEQFF
TRBV18 CASSLQTGVTTEAFF
TRBV7-8 CASSLATWTGSTTEAFF
TRBV19 CASSKGSGAIGETQYF
TRBV5-1 CASSSHRGWDGYTF